A single TCR beta chain is shown here with its context. Antigen unknown. The CDR3 consists of 13 residues. The germline CDR1 and CDR2 sequences are LGHNA and YNFKEQ. The V end lost 1 base, the J end lost 6 bases, and 4 bases lay between the germline ends. This specimen comes from a study of response to subunit inactivated influenza vaccine. Broader study findings: There was a suggestion from the authors that each seasonal influenza vaccination recruits few new T cells.

TCRdb reprocessed the RT-PCR reads with MiXCR, giving one entry per CDR3 protein. The sample holds hundreds of thousands of distinct CDR3 sequences, under 20% seen once. The rearrangement uses TRBV4-2 and TRBJ1-6; D gene ambiguous. This TCR was sampled from a man aged 45-65 years who received an inactivated influenza vaccine. Material: PBMCs from blood, obtained more than 4 days after vaccination. In DNA, the CDR3 is TGTGCCAGCAGCCAAGCGATTAATTCACCCCTCCACTTT. Its protein is CASSQAINSPLHF.